Presented here are 20 T cell receptor beta chains from one specimen sequenced in a study of control samples from healthy donors and cancer patients. Profiling relied on immunoSEQ multiplex PCR, and the TCRdb table lists in-frame clones only, not all of them. The table shows about 95,000 clones, with 85% occurring only once. Sequencing was done on a sample of blood. These receptors all stem from a man between 25 and 39 years old in good health.

The chain combines TRBV12-3 or TRBV12-4 with TRBJ1-1; D is possibly TRBD1 (5 bases). The V gene lost 7 bases and the J gene lost 1 base, with 10 bases spanning the gap. The CDR3 length is 13 residues. In nucleotides, the CDR3 is TGTGCCAGCATTAGGGACGAGAACACTGAAGCTTTCTTT. Translating it yields CASIRDENTEAFF.

This clone turned up a few times. V and J are TRBV10-1 and TRBJ2-1, with 10 bases aligning to TRBD2. This CDR3 comprises 14 residues. The germline V gene has CDR1 WNHNN and CDR2 SYGVQD (reference sequence). Trimming at V came to 3 bases and at J to 10 bases, leaving 6 bases not matched to a gene. As DNA, the CDR3 is TGCGCCAGCAGTGACCGAGCGGGGGGGAGAGAGCAGTTCTTC. Its translation is CASSDRAGGREQFF.

The chain links TRBV7-3 to TRBJ1-1, with D unclear. Trimming cost V 2 bases and J 4 bases, with 8 bases left between them. Looked up from germline, CDR1 is SGHTA and CDR2 is FQGTGA. The CDR3 contains 13 residues. CDR3 bases: TGTGCCAGCAGCTTAGCAGGACCCACTGAAGCTTTCTTT. This codes for CASSLAGPTEAFF.

The chain uses TRBV27 and TRBJ2-1; the match to TRBD1 covers 11 bases. The V gene end was trimmed by 6 bases and the J gene end by 12 bases; junction bases not matched to a gene: 13. This CDR3 comprises 15 residues. Germline V gene lookup returns CDR1 MNHEY and CDR2 SMNVEV (reference sequence). CDR3 loop: CASRIGTGGPGRQFF. CDR3 coding DNA: TGTGCCAGCAGAATCGGGACAGGGGGGCCGGGAAGGCAGTTCTTC.

This clone was picked up one time. The genes are TRBV6-5 and TRBJ1-1; no definite D call. CDR1 and CDR2 from the germline V gene are MNHEY and SVGAGI. V shed 6 bases and J shed 5 bases, with 10 bases lying between them. The CDR3 loop spans 12 amino acids. The CDR3 DNA is TGTGCCAGCAGACCTGGCGGGACTGAAGCTTTCTTT. Its protein is CASRPGGTEAFF.

J is TRBJ2-1 and V is TRBV5-6, with D unclear. CDR3 size: 13 residues. The germline gives CDR1 SGHDT, CDR2 YYEEEE. Trimming took off 0 bases at V and 5 bases at J, with 6 bases between the two ends. This CDR3 is CASSLGMHNEQFF. In nucleotides, the CDR3 is TGTGCCAGCAGCTTGGGTATGCACAATGAGCAGTTCTTC.

This clone was observed a handful of times. The chain joins TRBV19 to TRBJ1-5, with D maybe TRBD1 (6 bases). V lost 6 bases and J 9 bases, leaving 18 bases between the germline ends. Germline CDR1 LNHDA, CDR2 SQIVND (reference sequence). This CDR3 is 14 amino acids long. The CDR3 sequence: CASRATGLGGPQHF. Here the CDR3 DNA reads TGTGCCAGTAGGGCGACAGGCCTCGGGGGGCCCCAGCATTTT.

The chain uses TRBV30 and TRBJ1-3; the D is unclear. V was pared by 6 bases and J by 2 bases, with 11 bases between. The CDR3 is 13 residues long. Germline values: CDR1 GTSNPN, CDR2 SVGIG (reference sequence). The CDR3 region is CACLTHTGNTIYF. For the CDR3, the DNA is TGTGCCTGCCTGACTCACACTGGAAACACCATATATTTT.

The rearrangement joins TRBV28 to TRBJ1-4; D is ambiguous. CDR1 is MDHEN and CDR2 is SYDVKM in the germline V gene. V lost 10 bases and J 6 bases, leaving 12 bases between the germline ends. The CDR3 has 12 residues. The CDR3 region has the DNA TGTGCCACCTATGGCGTAGATGAAAAACTGTTTTTT. Translation: CATYGVDEKLFF.

The table lists this clone with a count of one. The chain combines TRBV14 with TRBJ2-5, with a possible D match to TRBD1 (8 bases). CDR3 length equals 15 residues. Germline V gene data show CDR1 as SGHDN and CDR2 as FVKESK. V was trimmed by 1 base and J by 4 bases, leaving 13 bases between them. CDR3 residues: CASSQAQGGIETQYF. The CDR3 bases are TGTGCCAGCAGCCAAGCACAGGGGGGGATAGAGACCCAGTACTTC.

The chain uses TRBV7-6 and TRBJ2-2, with no clear D. The CDR3 length is 15 residues. From germline, CDR1 is SGHVS and CDR2 FNYEAQ. V dropped 5 bases and J dropped 1 base, with 11 bases sitting between them. The DNA for the CDR3 is TGTGCCAGCAGCCTTGGAGACGGGAACACCGGGGAGCTGTTTTTT. This gives the protein CASSLGDGNTGELFF.

The chain joins TRBV11-3 to TRBJ2-5; D perhaps matches TRBD2 (7 bases). V lost 4 bases to trimming and J lost 4 bases, with 10 bases between them. The CDR3 is made up of 13 amino acids. The germline V gene has CDR1 SGHNT and CDR2 YENEEA. CDR3 in DNA: TGTGCCAGCAGCTCGAGGGGGGGAGAGACCCAGTACTTC. Protein sequence: CASSSRGGETQYF.

The V and J genes are TRBV7-3 and TRBJ2-6; 9 positions match TRBD2. This CDR3 has 20 residues. Germline values: CDR1 SGHTA, CDR2 FQGTGA. Unmatched junction bases numbered 14, after V lost 5 bases and J lost 0 bases. The CDR3 nucleotides read TGTGCCAGCAGCAAGTGGTGGCGGGGGGGCCGCCTCTCTGGGGCCAACGTCCTGACTTTC. Amino acids: CASSKWWRGGRLSGANVLTF. The full variable domain, completed using reference TRBV7-3 and TRBJ2-6, is GAGVSQTPSNKVTEKGKYVELRCDPISGHTALYWYRQSLGQGPEFLIYFQGTGAADDSGLPNDRFFAVRPEGSVSTLKIQRTERGDSAVYLCASSKWWRGGRLSGANVLTFGAGSRLTVL.

The chain carries TRBV7-9 and TRBJ2-5; D might be TRBD1 (5 bases). This CDR3 is 14 amino acids long. The germline V and J ends were trimmed by 3 bases and 1 base, with 9 bases remaining between them. The germline V gene has CDR1 SEHNR and CDR2 FQNEAQ (reference sequence). The CDR3 region has the DNA TGTGCCAGCAGCTTTGCCAGGGCCCAAGAGACCCAGTACTTC. This codes for CASSFARAQETQYF.

The genes are TRBV6-1 and TRBJ1-4; D is uncertain. V gave up 2 bases and J gave up 5 bases, with 12 bases separating them. The length of the CDR3 is 15 residues. The V gene's germline CDR1 is MNHNS and CDR2 SASEGT. DNA for the CDR3: TGTGCCAGCAGTGAAAGTGGCGGCAAGAATGAAAAACTGTTTTTT. This sequence encodes CASSESGGKNEKLFF.

The rearrangement joins TRBV28 to TRBJ2-3; the D call may be TRBD1 or TRBD2 (5 bases each). V gave up 2 bases and J gave up 5 bases, with 8 bases separating them. This CDR3 has 13 amino acids. Germline CDR1 and CDR2: MDHEN and SYDVKM. The CDR3 spells CASSLGGLDTQYF. DNA for the CDR3: TGTGCCAGCAGTTTAGGGGGTCTAGATACGCAGTATTTT. Drawing the rest from reference TRBV28 and TRBJ2-3, the complete variable domain is DVKVTQSSRYLVKRTGEKVFLECVQDMDHENMFWYRQDPGLGLRLIYFSYDVKMKEKGDIPEGYSVSREKKERFSLILESASTNQTSMYLCASSLGGLDTQYFGPGTRLTVL.

The genes are TRBV7-2 and TRBJ1-6; 9 bases align to TRBD1. J was trimmed by 7 bases and V by 3 bases; bases with no gene match: 10. The CDR3 is 17 residues long. The V gene's germline CDR1 is SGHTA and CDR2 FQGNSA. The CDR3 loop is CASSFLLPGQGNSPLHF. The DNA for the CDR3 is TGTGCCAGCAGCTTCCTTTTACCGGGACAGGGCAATTCACCCCTCCACTTT.

V usage is TRBV4-2 and J usage is TRBJ2-5; D might be TRBD2 (6 bases). The length of the CDR3 is 16 residues. Trimming pared 1 base from V and 4 bases from J, leaving 16 bases between. Per the germline V gene, CDR1 is LGHNA and CDR2 is YNFKEQ. The CDR3 sequence: CASSQGDEGTLETQYF. The CDR3 coding sequence is TGTGCCAGCAGCCAAGGGGATGAAGGGACTTTAGAGACCCAGTACTTC.

The genes are TRBV29-1 and TRBJ2-1, with a weak D call TRBD1 (6 bases). Germline V gene lookup returns CDR1 SQVTM and CDR2 ANQGSEA. This CDR3 contains 14 residues. Trimming pared 2 bases from V and 8 bases from J, leaving 16 bases between. The CDR3 coding sequence is TGCAGCGTTGAACCGGGTTTGGGGGCATATGAGCAGTTCTTC. Its protein is CSVEPGLGAYEQFF.

The chain is built from TRBV12-3 or TRBV12-4 and TRBJ2-7; 12 bases map to TRBD1. This CDR3 is 13 amino acids long. J was trimmed by 7 bases and V by 6 bases; bases with no gene match: 4. CDR3 amino acids: CASRGQGAGEQYF. The CDR3 DNA follows: TGTGCCAGCAGGGGACAGGGGGCGGGGGAGCAGTACTTC.